These 25 T cell receptor beta chains came from one sample sequenced in a study of T cell responses to AZD1222 COVID-19 vaccine. TCRdb's copy holds only in-frame clones and misses some; the assay was immunoSEQ multiplex PCR. Here the sample spans 53,000 or so clones, roughly 84% being singletons. Material: peripheral blood, obtained on day 0 of AZD1222 vaccination. The receptors here all came from an adult in good health.

The V gene is TRBV6-6, the J gene TRBJ1-1; 9 nucleotides align to TRBD1. V gave up 7 bases and J gave up 6 bases; unmatched junction bases: 9. The CDR3 has 14 residues. Per germline, CDR1 MNHNY and CDR2 SVGAGI (reference sequence). The CDR3 sequence is CASTIMGTGSEAFF. The CDR3 nucleotides read TGTGCCAGCACCATCATGGGGACAGGGTCTGAAGCTTTCTTT.

The chain couples TRBV28 to TRBJ1-2; D may be TRBD1 (6 bases). Germline CDR1 MDHEN, CDR2 SYDVKM. There are 14 residues in the CDR3. V gave up 5 bases and J gave up 8 bases, with 18 bases separating them. CDR3 amino acids: CASSGGPNMGGYTF. The CDR3 bases are TGTGCCAGCAGTGGGGGCCCGAACATGGGAGGCTACACCTTC.

The chain combines TRBV12-3 or TRBV12-4 with TRBJ1-1, with D possibly TRBD1 on 6 matching bases. The V end was cut by 4 bases, the J end by 11 bases, with 11 bases between. There are 11 residues in the CDR3. The DNA for the CDR3 is TGTGCCAGCAGTTCCAGGGGAGGGGCTTTCTTT. Translating it yields CASSSRGGAFF.

V usage is TRBV2 and J usage is TRBJ2-2, with 10 bases fitting TRBD1. Unmatched junction bases numbered 3, after V lost 7 bases and J lost 4 bases. Germline V lookup: CDR1 SNHLY, CDR2 FYNNEI. The CDR3 consists of 14 residues. This chain's CDR3 is CASKRTGGTGELFF. Here the CDR3 DNA reads TGTGCCAGCAAACGGACAGGGGGCACCGGGGAGCTGTTTTTT.

J is TRBJ2-5 and V is TRBV6-5; D may be TRBD1 (6 bases). The CDR3 contains 15 residues. Trimming left V 5 bases short and J 3 bases short, with 16 bases between. The germline V gene encodes CDR1 MNHEY and CDR2 SVGAGI. The DNA for the CDR3 is TGTGCCAGCAGTACCGAACAGGGCAGGGAAGAGACCCAGTACTTC. Its translation is CASSTEQGREETQYF.

Concerning this clone: Its ends do not fully match the called genes, so a read error is possible. The chain recombines TRBV5-1 with TRBJ1-1; D call uncertain. Germline V CDR1 and CDR2: SGHRS, YFSETQ. The CDR3 extends over 14 amino acids. The CDR3 DNA follows: TGCGCCAGCAGCTTGGTGGGCGTGGAAACTGGAGCTTTCTTT. Translated, it gives CASSLVGVETGAFF.

The chain links TRBV28 to TRBJ2-5, with 8 positions matching TRBD2. The germline V gene has CDR1 MDHEN and CDR2 SYDVKM. This CDR3 has 15 amino acids. The trim removed 3 bases at V and 4 bases at J, leaving 7 bases unmatched. As DNA, the CDR3 is TGTGCCAGCAGTTTTCTAGCGGGTGCTCCAGAGACCCAGTACTTC. The encoded protein is CASSFLAGAPETQYF.

The chain uses TRBV10-3 and TRBJ1-5; D not resolved. The CDR3 contains 16 residues. Germline V CDR1 and CDR2: ENHRY, SYGVKD. V was pared by 0 bases and J by 1 base, with 10 bases between. CDR3 sequence: CAISESSGRSNQPQHF. The CDR3 DNA reads as TGTGCCATCAGTGAGTCTAGCGGCAGGAGCAATCAGCCCCAGCATTTT.

This chain links TRBV7-2 with TRBJ1-3, with unresolved D. Germline V CDR1 and CDR2: SGHTA, FQGNSA. V shed 6 bases and J shed 2 bases, with 17 bases lying between them. This CDR3 is built from 16 residues. The CDR3 loop is CASSPSGLNAGNTIYF. CDR3 in DNA: TGTGCCAGCAGTCCGAGTGGACTAAACGCTGGAAACACCATATATTTT.

The chain carries TRBV19 and TRBJ1-6; 9 positions agree with TRBD1. The germline CDR1 and CDR2 sequences are LNHDA and SQIVND (reference sequence). The CDR3 is 15 amino acids. J gave up 8 bases and V 5 bases, and 7 bases lay outside the gene matches. The CDR3 bases are TGTGCCAGTAGTCTCCGACAGGGGGAACATTCACCCCTCCACTTT. This sequence encodes CASSLRQGEHSPLHF.

The chain employs TRBV6-4 and TRBJ1-5; D unresolved. Trimming took off 3 bases at V and 0 bases at J, with 9 bases between the two ends. This CDR3 is 15 amino acids long. Germline CDR1 and CDR2: MRHNA and SNTAGT. For the CDR3, the DNA is TGTGCCAGCAGTGAGACACCTTATAGCAATCAGCCCCAGCATTTT. This codes for CASSETPYSNQPQHF.

The chain couples TRBV19 to TRBJ2-5; 9 nucleotides line up with TRBD2. Germline V gene lookup returns CDR1 LNHDA and CDR2 SQIVND (reference sequence). V lost 10 bases to trimming and J lost 9 bases; unmatched junction nucleotides: 12. The CDR3 runs to 13 residues. CDR3 loop: CATKRVPSGAQYF. For the CDR3, the DNA is TGTGCCACTAAAAGGGTACCTAGCGGGGCCCAGTACTTC.

This chain links TRBV9 with TRBJ2-2; D ambiguous. Germline CDR1 is SGDLS and CDR2 is YYNGEE. The CDR3 sequence is 15 residues long. The V end was cut by 2 bases, the J end by 7 bases, with 15 bases between. CDR3 amino acids: CASSVGSTPVGELFF. Here the CDR3 DNA reads TGTGCCAGCAGCGTTGGTAGTACCCCCGTCGGGGAGCTGTTTTTT.

J is TRBJ2-7 and V is TRBV11-2; 7 bases match TRBD2. The CDR3 consists of 13 residues. J gave up 6 bases and V 5 bases, and 7 bases lay outside the gene matches. Germline assignment: CDR1 SGHAT and CDR2 FQNNGV. CDR3 in amino acids: CASSPLRGGEQYF. CDR3 DNA sequence: TGTGCCAGCAGCCCGTTACGCGGGGGCGAGCAGTACTTC.

This chain links TRBV5-4 with TRBJ2-7; D is possibly TRBD1 (5 bases). There are 13 residues in the CDR3. The germline V gene has CDR1 SGHNT and CDR2 YYREEE (reference sequence). V shed 2 bases and J shed 2 bases, with 8 bases lying between them. The CDR3 coding sequence is TGTGCCAGCAGCTTCACAGGAACCTACGAGCAGTACTTC. Protein product: CASSFTGTYEQYF.

The gene calls are TRBV6-2 or TRBV6-3 and TRBJ2-7; unclear D gene. In germline, CDR1 is MNHEY, CDR2 SVGEGT. Trimming pared 3 bases from V and 2 bases from J, leaving 11 bases between. This CDR3 region has 14 residues. The CDR3 protein is CASSYHTGPYEQYF. DNA of the CDR3: TGTGCCAGCAGTTATCACACGGGCCCCTACGAGCAGTACTTC.

The count of this clone is one. The J gene is TRBJ1-2, the V gene TRBV6-5; possible D gene TRBD1, 6 bases. Trimming removed 2 bases from V and 13 bases from J, with 23 bases in between. The CDR3 consists of 15 residues. CDR1 and CDR2 from the germline V gene are MNHEY and SVGAGI. The CDR3 DNA sequence: TGTGCCAGCAGTTACGCGAGAGGGACACCGGATTTAAGCACCTTC. Translated, it gives CASSYARGTPDLSTF.

The chain is built from TRBV5-1 and TRBJ1-2, with 7 positions matching TRBD1. V gave up 0 bases and J gave up 8 bases; unmatched junction bases: 13. This CDR3 is 16 amino acids long. The germline CDR1 and CDR2 sequences are SGHRS and YFSETQ. The CDR3 spells CASSLVTGVPSVGYTF. The CDR3, as DNA: TGCGCCAGCAGCTTGGTTACAGGGGTCCCCTCGGTGGGCTACACCTTC.

This chain's CDR3 is CACNRGSNQPQHF. Here the CDR3 DNA reads TGTGCCTGTAACAGGGGGAGCAATCAGCCCCAGCATTTT. The gene calls are TRBV30 and TRBJ1-5, with 8 bases lining up with TRBD1. This CDR3 is 13 amino acids long. The V and J ends lost 6 bases and 1 base, in that order; junction bases with no gene match: 2. Germline V CDR1 and CDR2: GTSNPN, SVGIG (reference sequence). Variable domain in full (rest from reference TRBV30 and TRBJ1-5): SQTIHQWPATLVQPVGSPLSLECTVEGTSNPNLYWYRQAAGRGLQLLFYSVGIGQISSEVPQNLSASRPQDRQFILSSKKLLLSDSGFYLCACNRGSNQPQHFGDGTRLSIL.

This clone was counted only a few times. The chain has TRBV18 and TRBJ1-3; D call uncertain. The V end was cut by 9 bases, the J end by 0 bases, with 15 bases between. Germline values: CDR1 KGHSH, CDR2 LQKENI. CDR3 length equals 15 residues. CDR3 region: CASYPQVASGNTIYF. CDR3 nucleotide sequence: TGTGCCAGTTATCCCCAAGTGGCCTCTGGAAACACCATATATTTT.

The rearrangement joins TRBV5-1 to TRBJ1-1, with D unresolved. V dropped 6 bases and J dropped 0 bases, with 12 bases sitting between them. Germline lookup yields CDR1 SGHRS and CDR2 YFSETQ. The CDR3 is 14 amino acids. CDR3 region: CASNTAGMNTEAFF. The DNA of the CDR3 is TGCGCCAGCAACACGGCGGGGATGAACACTGAAGCTTTCTTT.

This clone was detected only a few times. The CDR3: CASSQAPIRGDQPQHF. The CDR3 DNA is TGCGCCAGCAGCCAGGCTCCAATCCGAGGAGACCAGCCCCAGCATTTT. The J gene is TRBJ1-5, the V gene TRBV4-1; D remains ambiguous. V shed 3 bases and J shed 7 bases, with 19 bases lying between them. Per the germline V gene, CDR1 is MGHRA and CDR2 is YSYEKL. This CDR3 spans 16 amino acids.

The chain recombines TRBV28 with TRBJ2-3; tentative D call: TRBD2 (5 bases). The CDR3 extends over 15 amino acids. V lost 5 bases and J lost 3, with 15 bases in between. Germline loops: CDR1 MDHEN, CDR2 SYDVKM. CDR3 amino acids: CASSIASGETDTQYF. The CDR3 region has the DNA TGTGCCAGCAGTATAGCCTCTGGGGAGACAGATACGCAGTATTTT.

The CDR3 loop is CASSLDLAGETQYF. The CDR3 nucleotides are TGCGCCAGCAGCTTGGACCTAGCTGGTGAGACCCAGTACTTC. The rearrangement links TRBV5-1 to TRBJ2-5; maybe TRBD2 (5 bases). CDR3 length: 14 amino acids. V lost 0 bases, J lost 5 bases, and 11 bases lay in between. Looked up from germline, CDR1 is SGHRS and CDR2 is YFSETQ.

V is TRBV30 and J is TRBJ2-5, with 8 bases aligning to TRBD2. J was trimmed by 4 bases and V by 1 base; bases with no gene match: 14. The CDR3 consists of 17 residues. Looked up from germline, CDR1 is GTSNPN and CDR2 is SVGIG (reference sequence). The CDR3 DNA follows: TGTGCCTGGAGTGCGGAGCGGGAGAGAGATCGAGTAGAGACCCAGTACTTC. The encoded protein is CAWSAERERDRVETQYF.